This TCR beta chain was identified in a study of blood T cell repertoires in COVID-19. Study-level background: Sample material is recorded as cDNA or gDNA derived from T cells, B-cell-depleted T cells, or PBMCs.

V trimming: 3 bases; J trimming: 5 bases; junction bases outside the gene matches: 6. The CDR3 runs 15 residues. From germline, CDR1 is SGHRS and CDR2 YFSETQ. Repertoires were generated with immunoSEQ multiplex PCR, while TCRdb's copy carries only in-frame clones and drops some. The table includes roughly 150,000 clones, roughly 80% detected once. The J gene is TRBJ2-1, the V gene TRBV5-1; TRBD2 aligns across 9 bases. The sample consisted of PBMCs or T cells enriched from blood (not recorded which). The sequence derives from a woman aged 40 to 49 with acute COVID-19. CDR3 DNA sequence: TGCGCCAGCAGCTCAGGACTAGCGACTAACAATGAGCAGTTCTTC. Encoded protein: CASSSGLATNNEQFF.